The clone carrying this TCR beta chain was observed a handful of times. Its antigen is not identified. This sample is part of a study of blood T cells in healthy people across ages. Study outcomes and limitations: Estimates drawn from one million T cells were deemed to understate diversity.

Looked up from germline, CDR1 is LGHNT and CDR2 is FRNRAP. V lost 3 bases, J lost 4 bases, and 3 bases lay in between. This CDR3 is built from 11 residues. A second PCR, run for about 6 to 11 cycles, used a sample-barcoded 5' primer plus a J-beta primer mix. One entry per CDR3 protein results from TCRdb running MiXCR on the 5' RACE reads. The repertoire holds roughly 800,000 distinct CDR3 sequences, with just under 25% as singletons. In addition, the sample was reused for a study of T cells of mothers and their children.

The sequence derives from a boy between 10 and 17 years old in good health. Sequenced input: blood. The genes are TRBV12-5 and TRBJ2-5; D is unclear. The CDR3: CASGLGETQYF. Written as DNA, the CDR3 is TGTGCTAGTGGTTTAGGAGAGACCCAGTACTTC.